This T cell receptor (beta chain) is from a study of cytomegalovirus exposure and HLA in healthy donors. Trimming removed 4 bases at V and 2 bases at J, with 18 bases between. The germline V gene has CDR1 SGHDT and CDR2 YYEEEE. The CDR3 runs 17 residues. Use of 60 Vbeta and 13 Jbeta primers characterized the PCR. The assay was immunoSEQ multiplex PCR, and TCRdb's table has in-frame clones only and misses some. The table for this sample gives 60,000 to 100,000 clones. With regard to this clone: Its target is unknown.

Study-wide findings and caveats: There were 150 or so TCR beta chains listed as cytomegalovirus-associated. Researchers reported in a later analysis that common viral pathogens appeared linked to several top clusters.

This sequence originates from a man aged 30-40 years in good health and CMV-seronegative. The chain joins TRBV5-6 to TRBJ1-4, with a tentative D call TRBD1 (6 bases). Sequenced: PBMCs. CDR3 loop: CASSHYIPGDTNEKLFF. The CDR3 DNA is TGTGCCAGCAGCCATTATATTCCAGGGGACACTAATGAAAAACTGTTTTTT.